The sequence of this T cell receptor beta chain was determined in a study of T cells in Graves' hyperthyroidism and ophthalmopathy. This clonotype appeared many times. V lost 2 bases, J lost 1 base, and 9 bases lay in between. Germline V CDR1 and CDR2: SGDLS, YYNGEE. This CDR3 comprises 14 residues. From RNA transcripts, TCR beta CDR3 regions were amplified. A set of HTBI primers served as the primers for a first-round RT-PCR of the TCR CDR3. TCRdb re-derived calls from the multiplex PCR reads in MiXCR, one entry per CDR3 protein. The sample includes hundreds of thousands of distinct CDR3 sequences, roughly 15% seen only once; the top ten take approximately 13%.

This receptor was taken from a man younger than 35 with Graves' ophthalmopathy. The sequenced sample consisted of blood. This sequence joins TRBV9 and TRBJ1-1, with no clear D. The CDR3 sequence: CASSVMAQNTEAFF. The CDR3 DNA is TGTGCCAGCAGCGTCATGGCACAGAACACTGAAGCTTTCTTT. Together with reference TRBV9 and TRBJ1-1, the CDR3 gives the full variable domain: DSGVTQTPKHLITATGQRVTLRCSPRSGDLSVYWYQQSLDQGLQFLIQYYNGEERAKGNILERFSAQQFPDLHSELNLSSLELGDSALYFCASSVMAQNTEAFFGQGTRLTVV.